Following are 8 T cell receptor beta chains from one sample sequenced in a study of siplizumab effects on memory and regulatory T cells. Sequencing used immunoSEQ multiplex PCR; TCRdb keeps in-frame clones, though not all of them. The sample yields some 99,000 clones, around 90% seen once. Source material: Tregs sorted from blood. These receptors were collected from a human donor in good health.

The chain links TRBV6-1 to TRBJ1-5; D is unresolved. Germline V CDR1 and CDR2: MNHNS, SASEGT. V shed 1 base and J shed 0 bases, with 10 bases lying between them. This CDR3 has 16 amino acids. The CDR3, as DNA: TGTGCCAGCAGTGAAGTGCCCTTTAATAGCAATCAGCCCCAGCATTTT. Protein product: CASSEVPFNSNQPQHF.

This chain uses TRBV21-1 with TRBJ1-2. TRBV21-1 is listed as a pseudogene. The CDR3 length is 13 residues. CDR3: CASRPAPDYGYTF. The CDR3 coding sequence is TGTGCCAGCCGGCCCGCGCCCGACTATGGCTACACCTTC.

This sequence joins TRBV5-1 and TRBJ2-6; perhaps TRBD1 as D (6 bases). CDR1 is SGHRS and CDR2 is YFSETQ in the germline V gene. V lost 4 bases and J lost 0, with 14 bases in between. The length of the CDR3 is 17 residues. The CDR3 spells CASSPAGAFSGANVLTF. The CDR3 DNA sequence: TGCGCCAGCAGCCCGGCAGGGGCGTTCTCTGGGGCCAACGTCCTGACTTTC.

The chain joins TRBV10-2 to TRBJ1-1; 7 bases align to TRBD1. There are 13 residues in the CDR3. J was trimmed by 2 bases and V by 8 bases; bases with no gene match: 5. Germline loops: CDR1 WSHSY, CDR2 SAAADI. CDR3 nucleotides: TGCGCCAGCGCGGGACAGATTAACACTGAAGCTTTCTTT. Its protein is CASAGQINTEAFF.

The genes are TRBV29-1 and TRBJ2-4; D call uncertain. V gave up 4 bases and J gave up 5 bases, with 9 bases separating them. Germline assignment: CDR1 SQVTM and CDR2 ANQGSEA. CDR3 length equals 12 residues. For the CDR3, the DNA is TGCAGCGTTGTCCCGGGCCAAAACATTCAGTACTTC. Translation gives CSVVPGQNIQYF.

V and J are TRBV5-1 and TRBJ2-3, with TRBD1 as a possible D gene (5 bases). In germline, CDR1 is SGHRS, CDR2 YFSETQ. This CDR3 is built from 14 residues. V gave up 2 bases and J gave up 5 bases, with 12 bases separating them. This CDR3 reads CASSLGVVGDTQYF. As DNA, the CDR3 is TGCGCCAGCAGCTTAGGGGTAGTTGGAGATACGCAGTATTTT.

The chain couples TRBV7-9 to TRBJ2-1, with D tentatively TRBD2 (5 bases). Germline assignment: CDR1 SEHNR and CDR2 FQNEAQ (reference sequence). The CDR3 is 19 residues long. The ends were cut back, 5 bases at V and 0 bases at J, with 23 bases in the middle. CDR3 DNA: TGTGCCAGCAGCCCCTGGGGTAGCGACAATTCCAACTCCTACAATGAGCAGTTCTTC. Its protein product is CASSPWGSDNSNSYNEQFF. The whole variable domain, remainder taken from reference TRBV7-9 and TRBJ2-1, is DTGVSQNPRHKITKRGQNVTFRCDPISEHNRLYWYRQTLGQGPEFLTYFQNEAQLEKSRLLSDRFSAERPKGSFSTLEIQRTEQGDSAMYLCASSPWGSDNSNSYNEQFFGPGTRLTVL.

This clone was counted between two and nine times. The chain combines TRBV4-1 with TRBJ2-7, with D perhaps given as TRBD1 or TRBD2 (5 bases each). V lost 7 bases and J 3 bases, leaving 19 bases between the germline ends. Germline values: CDR1 MGHRA, CDR2 YSYEKL. The CDR3 covers 15 residues. CDR3 residues: CASTRGPGAGYEQYF. In DNA, the CDR3 is TGCGCCAGCACCCGGGGACCGGGCGCGGGCTACGAGCAGTACTTC.